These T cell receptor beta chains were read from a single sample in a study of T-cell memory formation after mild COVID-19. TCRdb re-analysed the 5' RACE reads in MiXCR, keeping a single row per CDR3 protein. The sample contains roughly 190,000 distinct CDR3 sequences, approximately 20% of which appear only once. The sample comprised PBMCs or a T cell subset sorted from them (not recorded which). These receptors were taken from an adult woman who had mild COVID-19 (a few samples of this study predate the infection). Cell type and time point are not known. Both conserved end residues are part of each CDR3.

CDR3 protein: CASSGGTDPTDTQYF; J gene: TRBJ2-3; V gene: TRBV5-1
CDR3 protein: CASSSGTGGLETQYF; J gene: TRBJ2-5; V gene: TRBV5-1
CDR3 protein: CASSDIAGEGYEQYF; J gene: TRBJ2-7; V gene: TRBV6-6
CDR3 protein: CASSLGGFYGYTF; J gene: TRBJ1-2; V gene: TRBV7-2
CDR3 protein: CASSYWGDGADTQYF; J gene: TRBJ2-3; V gene: TRBV6-5
CDR3 protein: CASSQFSAQGEKLFF; J gene: TRBJ1-4; V gene: TRBV12-3/TRBV12-4
CDR3 protein: CSANAGRANEQFF; J gene: TRBJ2-1; V gene: TRBV20-1
CDR3 protein: CASSPRTSGGPYNEQFF; J gene: TRBJ2-1; V gene: TRBV3-1
CDR3 protein: CASTDGTGYNEQFF; J gene: TRBJ2-1; V gene: TRBV28
CDR3 protein: CASSPTAGEAKNIQYF; J gene: TRBJ2-4; V gene: TRBV12-3/TRBV12-4
CDR3 protein: CASSVAGIGELFF; J gene: TRBJ2-2; V gene: TRBV2
CDR3 protein: CSARGWGGRTDTQYF; J gene: TRBJ2-3; V gene: TRBV20-1
CDR3 protein: CASSLATGDQPQHF; J gene: TRBJ1-5; V gene: TRBV5-1
CDR3 protein: CASSQDPGGGPYEQYF; J gene: TRBJ2-7; V gene: TRBV4-3
CDR3 protein: CASSPGTSGQTQYF; J gene: TRBJ2-5; V gene: TRBV5-1
CDR3 protein: CASSVGLGTDTQYF; J gene: TRBJ2-3; V gene: TRBV2
CDR3 protein: CASSKVPFGSPLHF; J gene: TRBJ1-6; V gene: TRBV6-5
CDR3 protein: CASSQFPRVSETQYF; J gene: TRBJ2-5; V gene: TRBV6-2/TRBV6-3
CDR3 protein: CASRLQGSKNIQYF; J gene: TRBJ2-4; V gene: TRBV12-3/TRBV12-4
CDR3 protein: CASRVTSGGNNEQFF; J gene: TRBJ2-1; V gene: TRBV5-1
CDR3 protein: CASSPRSGGGRGNSPLHF; J gene: TRBJ1-6; V gene: TRBV9
CDR3 protein: CASIRDSPNPEAFF; J gene: TRBJ1-1; V gene: TRBV12-3/TRBV12-4
CDR3 protein: CASSLVGKTQYF; J gene: TRBJ2-5; V gene: TRBV12-3/TRBV12-4
CDR3 protein: CASSRRCTEAFF; J gene: TRBJ1-1; V gene: TRBV10-1
CDR3 protein: CASSLQGYGYTF; J gene: TRBJ1-2; V gene: TRBV7-2
CDR3 protein: CASSRTAGANVLTF; J gene: TRBJ2-6; V gene: TRBV6-5
CDR3 protein: CATSSFKLGGEREEQFF; J gene: TRBJ2-1; V gene: TRBV15
CDR3 protein: CASSYKMRGYEQYF; J gene: TRBJ2-7; V gene: TRBV6-5
CDR3 protein: CASSRVQGGQGVPGSCFF; J gene: TRBJ2-2; V gene: TRBV11-2
CDR3 protein: CSVGSPVAEAFF; J gene: TRBJ1-1; V gene: TRBV29-1
CDR3 protein: CASSGTSGGGEQFF; J gene: TRBJ2-1; V gene: TRBV27
CDR3 protein: CASSLETGYGYTF; J gene: TRBJ1-2; V gene: TRBV7-9
CDR3 protein: CASSSGMGVGYNEQFF; J gene: TRBJ2-1; V gene: TRBV3-1
CDR3 protein: CSAGLAGRQETQYF; J gene: TRBJ2-5; V gene: TRBV20-1
CDR3 protein: CATSDLKLNTGELFF; J gene: TRBJ2-2; V gene: TRBV24-1
CDR3 protein: CASSPASGKVATQYF; J gene: TRBJ2-5; V gene: TRBV7-6
CDR3 protein: CATSRVTGNNQPQHF; J gene: TRBJ1-5; V gene: TRBV15
CDR3 protein: CAWSRGEETQYF; J gene: TRBJ2-5; V gene: TRBV30
CDR3 protein: CASRDSNEQFF; J gene: TRBJ2-1; V gene: TRBV6-2/TRBV6-3
CDR3 protein: CASSRLAGGLNEQFF; J gene: TRBJ2-1; V gene: TRBV6-5
CDR3 protein: CASSLDRGVAKNIQYF; J gene: TRBJ2-4; V gene: TRBV5-1
CDR3 protein: CASSQDRATYEQYF; J gene: TRBJ2-7; V gene: TRBV4-2
CDR3 protein: CASSLERHEKLFF; J gene: TRBJ1-4; V gene: TRBV5-5
CDR3 protein: CASSVPGRTYEQYF; J gene: TRBJ2-7; V gene: TRBV27
CDR3 protein: CASSLRSGTLGHYGYTF; J gene: TRBJ1-2; V gene: TRBV12-3/TRBV12-4
CDR3 protein: CASSLSRGSDGYTF; J gene: TRBJ1-2; V gene: TRBV5-1
CDR3 protein: CASSPRQGNMWNTEAFF; J gene: TRBJ1-1; V gene: TRBV18
CDR3 protein: CASSPAQNQVYGYTF; J gene: TRBJ1-2; V gene: TRBV5-1
CDR3 protein: CASSPTRRDYEETQYF; J gene: TRBJ2-5; V gene: TRBV12-3/TRBV12-4
CDR3 protein: CASSYSRGGRNEQYF; J gene: TRBJ2-7; V gene: TRBV6-2/TRBV6-3
CDR3 protein: CSVDRLAVNTDTQYF; J gene: TRBJ2-3; V gene: TRBV29-1